This passage covers 8 T cell receptor beta chains from one sample sequenced in a study of T cells in Graves' hyperthyroidism and ophthalmopathy. Amplification targeted TCR beta CDR3 regions from RNA transcripts. The study used the HTBI primer set for a first-round RT-PCR of the TCR CDR3. Via MiXCR, TCRdb re-called the multiplex PCR reads, giving one row per CDR3 protein. The sample holds 380,000 or so distinct CDR3 sequences, approximately 13% seen once. Sequenced input: blood. These receptor sequences come from a woman in her 30s with Graves' hyperthyroidism.

There are many counts of this clonotype. This chain uses TRBV11-2 with TRBJ2-2; TRBD2 agrees at 14 bases. Germline V gene lookup returns CDR1 SGHAT and CDR2 FQNNGV. The CDR3 is made up of 18 amino acids. Trimming took 8 bases from V and 6 from J; bases not matched to a gene: 14. The CDR3 here is CASAGSVTSGRAAGELFF. The CDR3 nucleotides are TGTGCCAGCGCAGGGTCGGTGACTAGCGGGAGGGCCGCCGGGGAGCTGTTTTTT.

This clonotype was detected ten times or more. This sequence joins TRBV28 and TRBJ1-6; D possibly corresponds to TRBD1 (6 bases). Trimming removed 3 bases at V and 10 bases at J, with 16 bases between. This CDR3 has 15 amino acids. CDR1 MDHEN and CDR2 SYDVKM come from the germline V gene. This CDR3 reads CASSFDRGGQSPLHF. CDR3 DNA sequence: TGTGCCAGCAGTTTTGATCGTGGGGGCCAATCACCCCTCCACTTT.

A few counts support this clonotype. The chain joins TRBV3-1 to TRBJ1-2, with no clear D. Germline V CDR1 and CDR2: LGHDT, YNNKEL (reference sequence). Trimming removed 1 base from V and 3 bases from J, with 12 bases in between. The CDR3 has 15 amino acids. CDR3 region: CASSQGQYLYYGYTF. CDR3 DNA sequence: TGTGCCAGCAGCCAAGGGCAGTACCTCTACTATGGCTACACCTTC.

This clonotype was counted between two and nine times. The chain couples TRBV24-1 to TRBJ2-3; D remains ambiguous. Trimming stripped 3 bases from V and 4 bases from J, with 7 bases between. The CDR3 covers 13 residues. CDR1 KGHDR and CDR2 SFDVKD come from the germline V gene. The CDR3 coding sequence is TGTGCCACCAGTGATGGGTGGGCAGATACGCAGTATTTT. It codes for CATSDGWADTQYF.

This clonotype was seen at least ten times. In DNA form, the CDR3 reads TGTGCCAGCAGTTCCCGGGGAAAAGATCAGCCCCAGCATTTT. Residues: CASSSRGKDQPQHF. The V and J genes are TRBV2 and TRBJ1-5; D unresolved. CDR3 length equals 14 residues. CDR1 and CDR2 (germline): SNHLY, FYNNEI. V lost 5 bases to trimming and J lost 5 bases, with 13 bases between them.

This chain links TRBV11-3 with TRBJ2-7; D may be TRBD1 (5 bases). CDR1 is SGHNT and CDR2 is YENEEA in the germline V gene. The CDR3 runs to 17 residues. V was cut by 2 bases and J by 5 bases, with 22 bases left in between. In nucleotides, the CDR3 is TGTGCCAGCAGCTTAAGAGGTGAAGGGGCCTATGGGAACGAGCAGTACTTC. This codes for CASSLRGEGAYGNEQYF.

There are many counts of this clonotype. The rearrangement uses TRBV6-1 and TRBJ1-1, with D unclear. V shed 5 bases and J shed 2 bases, with 12 bases lying between them. CDR1 and CDR2 (germline): MNHNS, SASEGT. The CDR3 runs to 14 residues. The CDR3 loop reads CASSHLWVNTEAFF. The CDR3, as DNA: TGTGCCAGCAGTCACCTTTGGGTCAACACTGAAGCTTTCTTT.

This chain joins TRBV9 and TRBJ2-3; 9 bases match TRBD2. After removal of 7 bases from V and 2 bases from J, the junction contained 11 bases not matched to a gene. CDR1 and CDR2 from the germline V gene are SGDLS and YYNGEE. This CDR3 is 16 amino acids long. CDR3 in amino acids: CASRPAASGITDTQYF. CDR3 nucleotide sequence: TGTGCCAGCCGCCCTGCGGCTAGCGGGATCACAGATACGCAGTATTTT.